A single sample gave rise to the 27 T cell receptor beta chains below, sequenced in a study of monozygotic twins with cystic fibrosis. Sequenced by immunoSEQ multiplex PCR; TCRdb stores in-frame clones only, minus some. Here the sample spans about 23,000 clones, 95% to 98% being singletons. Sequences were obtained from blood. These receptors all come from a girl aged 5-17 years with cystic fibrosis.

The V and J genes are TRBV29-1 and TRBJ1-2; 9 bases line up with TRBD1. The CDR3 runs to 13 residues. Germline CDR1 SQVTM, CDR2 ANQGSEA. Unmatched junction bases numbered 7, after V lost 7 bases and J lost 4 bases. The DNA of the CDR3 is TGCAGCGGGACTACAGGGGGCGTCTATGGCTACACCTTC. It translates to CSGTTGGVYGYTF.

This sequence joins TRBV28 and TRBJ2-1; D not certain. The V end lost 5 bases, the J end lost 8 bases, and 10 bases lay between the germline ends. There are 12 residues in the CDR3. Per the germline V gene, CDR1 is MDHEN and CDR2 is SYDVKM. CDR3 coding DNA: TGTGCCAGCAGTAAGATAGCCGATGAGCAGTTCTTC. Protein product: CASSKIADEQFF.

The chain uses TRBV19 and TRBJ1-4; tentatively, D is TRBD1 (5 bases). V was cut by 3 bases and J by 5 bases, with 16 bases left in between. The CDR3 spans 16 residues. Germline values: CDR1 LNHDA, CDR2 SQIVND (reference sequence). CDR3 bases: TGTGCCAGTAGTATTGGAAGGGGCCGGCTCAATGAAAAACTGTTTTTT. It is translated as CASSIGRGRLNEKLFF. Combining the CDR3 with reference TRBV19 and TRBJ1-4 gives the whole variable domain DGGITQSPKYLFRKEGQNVTLSCEQNLNHDAMYWYRQDPGQGLRLIYYSQIVNDFQKGDIAEGYSVSREKKESFPLTVTSAQKNPTAFYLCASSIGRGRLNEKLFFGSGTQLSVL.

The J gene is TRBJ2-7, the V gene TRBV4-3; D may be TRBD1 or TRBD2 (5 bases each). V lost 0 bases to trimming and J lost 1 base, with 10 bases between them. CDR1 is LGHNA, CDR2 YSLEER, per germline. The CDR3 runs 15 residues. The CDR3: CASSQDGTGSYEQYF. The CDR3 DNA reads TGCGCCAGCAGCCAAGATGGGACGGGATCCTACGAGCAGTACTTC.

The chain combines TRBV4-1 with TRBJ2-3; 13 nucleotides match TRBD2. The CDR3 covers 18 residues. V dropped 0 bases and J dropped 6; count of bases not matched to a gene: 9. The germline V gene has CDR1 MGHRA and CDR2 YSYEKL. CDR3 region: CASSQEGPGLAGFDTQYF. The CDR3, as DNA: TGCGCCAGCAGCCAAGAGGGACCGGGACTAGCGGGATTTGATACGCAGTATTTT.

Written as DNA, the CDR3 is TGTGCCTGGAGAGAGGGCCCTTATGGCTACACCTTC. Amino acids: CAWREGPYGYTF. This rearrangement joins TRBV30 to TRBJ1-2; D gene ambiguous. The CDR3 has 12 amino acids. Germline V gene data show CDR1 as GTSNPN and CDR2 as SVGIG (reference sequence). V was shortened by 3 bases and J by 5 bases, with 10 bases between the two germline ends.

The gene calls are TRBV23-1 and TRBJ1-2, with D hard to call. TRBV23-1 carries the ORF label, with uncertain function. V lost 1 base to trimming and J lost 4 bases, with 10 bases between them. This CDR3 is 14 amino acids long. This CDR3 is CASSQFYLPYGYTF. CDR3 DNA sequence: TGCGCCAGCAGTCAATTTTATCTGCCCTATGGCTACACCTTC.

The genes are TRBV7-9 and TRBJ1-2; D remains unclear. Trimming removed 1 base from V and 8 bases from J, with 17 bases in between. The CDR3 extends over 15 amino acids. The germline CDR1 and CDR2 sequences are SEHNR and FQNEAQ (reference sequence). Here the CDR3 DNA reads TGTGCCAGCAGCTTAGAGGTCCAGGTACCCGGGGGCTACACCTTC. It codes for CASSLEVQVPGGYTF. The whole variable domain, remainder taken from reference TRBV7-9 and TRBJ1-2, is DTGVSQNPRHKITKRGQNVTFRCDPISEHNRLYWYRQTLGQGPEFLTYFQNEAQLEKSRLLSDRFSAERPKGSFSTLEIQRTEQGDSAMYLCASSLEVQVPGGYTFGSGTRLTVV.

This chain uses TRBV30 with TRBJ2-7, with TRBD2 matching over 11 bases. Germline loops: CDR1 GTSNPN, CDR2 SVGIG (reference sequence). The CDR3 extends over 14 amino acids. V trimming: 0 bases; J trimming: 6 bases; junction bases outside the gene matches: 4. The CDR3 nucleotides read TGTGCCTGGAGTGTACTAGCGGGAGCCTCCGAGCAGTACTTC. Translation gives CAWSVLAGASEQYF.

The chain couples TRBV7-9 to TRBJ1-2; no clear D gene. Germline assignment: CDR1 SEHNR and CDR2 FQNEAQ (reference sequence). This CDR3 region has 13 residues. V was cut by 11 bases and J by 0 bases, with 13 bases left in between. The chain's CDR3 is CASEDATNYGYTF. CDR3 DNA sequence: TGTGCCTCGGAGGACGCTACTAACTATGGCTACACCTTC. Complete variable domain (other parts from reference TRBV7-9 and TRBJ1-2): DTGVSQNPRHKITKRGQNVTFRCDPISEHNRLYWYRQTLGQGPEFLTYFQNEAQLEKSRLLSDRFSAERPKGSFSTLEIQRTEQGDSAMYLCASEDATNYGYTFGSGTRLTVV.

The CDR3 loop reads CASSVADKPYGYTF. CDR3 coding DNA: TGTGCCAGCAGCGTCGCGGACAAGCCTTATGGCTACACCTTC. This rearrangement joins TRBV9 to TRBJ1-2; a possible D gene is TRBD1 (5 bases). This CDR3 has 14 residues. Germline assignment: CDR1 SGDLS and CDR2 YYNGEE. Trimming removed 2 bases from V and 5 bases from J, with 13 bases in between. Complete variable domain (other parts from reference TRBV9 and TRBJ1-2): DSGVTQTPKHLITATGQRVTLRCSPRSGDLSVYWYQQSLDQGLQFLIQYYNGEERAKGNILERFSAQQFPDLHSELNLSSLELGDSALYFCASSVADKPYGYTFGSGTRLTVV.

This clone was seen a single time. The chain recombines TRBV29-1 with TRBJ2-3, with 9 bases identical to TRBD1. CDR1 is SQVTM, CDR2 ANQGSEA, per germline. The CDR3 length is 14 residues. With V trimmed by 2 bases and J by 5 bases, 5 bases remained unmatched. Here the CDR3 reads CSVEQGTGQDTQYF. CDR3 nucleotide sequence: TGCAGCGTTGAACAAGGGACAGGGCAAGATACGCAGTATTTT.

The chain uses TRBV4-3 and TRBJ2-3; D may match TRBD1 or TRBD2 (5 bases each). The length of the CDR3 is 13 residues. The V end lost 3 bases, the J end lost 7 bases, and 11 bases lay between the germline ends. Germline V gene sequence: CDR1 LGHNA, CDR2 YSLEER. The CDR3 spells CASSQRGPNTQYF. In DNA form, the CDR3 reads TGCGCCAGCAGCCAGAGGGGTCCGAATACGCAGTATTTT.

The J gene is TRBJ1-5, the V gene TRBV19; 7 nucleotides line up with TRBD1. The CDR3 loop spans 13 amino acids. J lost 5 bases, V lost 8 bases, and 6 bases had no gene match. Germline assignment: CDR1 LNHDA and CDR2 SQIVND (reference sequence). The CDR3 nucleotides read TGTGCCAGTTACTCAGGGGGATATCAGCCCCAGCATTTT. Translation gives CASYSGGYQPQHF.

J is TRBJ1-2 and V is TRBV11-1, with a possible D match to TRBD1 (5 bases). V shed 4 bases and J shed 7 bases, with 13 bases lying between them. Germline V lookup: CDR1 SGHAT, CDR2 FQDESV (reference sequence). This CDR3 comprises 13 residues. CDR3 nucleotide sequence: TGTGCCAGCAGCTACAGATCAGGGAGTGGCTACACCTTC. Protein: CASSYRSGSGYTF.

Only one count was recorded for this clone. The chain links TRBV29-1 to TRBJ2-3; D gene uncertain. Looked up from germline, CDR1 is SQVTM and CDR2 is ANQGSEA. V was clipped by 3 bases and J by 2 bases, with 9 bases between them. There are 13 residues in the CDR3. Here the CDR3 reads CSVDVKFTDTQYF. The CDR3 DNA sequence: TGCAGCGTTGATGTCAAATTCACAGATACGCAGTATTTT.

The chain is built from TRBV27 and TRBJ2-7; tentative D call: TRBD2 (5 bases). Trimming cost V 5 bases and J 7 bases, with 15 bases left between them. The CDR3 is made up of 13 amino acids. Germline values: CDR1 MNHEY, CDR2 SMNVEV (reference sequence). The CDR3 nucleotides read TGTGCCAGCAGTCCCCGATCGGGGTGGGAGCAGTACGTC. Its translation is CASSPRSGWEQYV.

This rearrangement joins TRBV6-6 to TRBJ1-4; 8 bases are a match to TRBD1. The germline gives CDR1 MNHNY, CDR2 SVGAGI (reference sequence). J gave up 4 bases and V 4 bases, and 5 bases lay outside the gene matches. The CDR3 totals 15 residues. The CDR3 DNA follows: TGTGCCAGCAGTTTCCGACAGGGGCTTAATGAAAAACTGTTTTTT. Amino acids: CASSFRQGLNEKLFF.

CDR3 DNA: TGTGCCAGTAGTATCGGGACAGGGGGTCCCTTTGAAGCTTTCTTT. Amino acids: CASSIGTGGPFEAFF. This chain links TRBV19 with TRBJ1-1; 11 bases agree with TRBD1. CDR1 LNHDA and CDR2 SQIVND come from the germline V gene (reference sequence). Trimming at V came to 3 bases and at J to 7 bases, leaving 7 bases not matched to a gene. The CDR3 sequence is 15 residues long. The full variable domain, rest sourced from reference TRBV19 and TRBJ1-1, is DGGITQSPKYLFRKEGQNVTLSCEQNLNHDAMYWYRQDPGQGLRLIYYSQIVNDFQKGDIAEGYSVSREKKESFPLTVTSAQKNPTAFYLCASSIGTGGPFEAFFGQGTRLTVV.

V and J are TRBV10-3 and TRBJ2-1, with TRBD2 matching 11 bases. The CDR3 is 13 residues long. Germline V gene data show CDR1 as ENHRY and CDR2 as SYGVKD. V shed 5 bases, J shed 11 bases, and the junction held 5 bases outside the gene matches. This CDR3 is CAISIPTSGKQFF. In DNA, the CDR3 is TGTGCCATCAGTATTCCGACTAGCGGGAAGCAGTTCTTC.

The chain couples TRBV7-2 to TRBJ1-2, with unresolved D. The germline V gene encodes CDR1 SGHTA and CDR2 FQGNSA. The length of the CDR3 is 13 residues. Trimming left V 9 bases short and J 5 bases short, with 16 bases between. The chain's CDR3 is CASSIRTLYGYTF. CDR3 sequence (DNA): TGTGCCAGTAGTATAAGGACCCTATATGGCTACACCTTC.

V is TRBV25-1 and J is TRBJ2-7; tentative D call: TRBD2 (5 bases). CDR1 MGHDK and CDR2 SYGVNS come from the germline V gene. This CDR3 is built from 15 residues. The V gene lost 1 base and the J gene lost 4 bases, with 14 bases spanning the gap. CDR3 sequence reads: CASSESGRGRYEQYF. The DNA for the CDR3 is TGTGCCAGCAGTGAATCTGGCCGGGGTAGGTACGAGCAGTACTTC.

V and J are TRBV4-2 and TRBJ2-1; 14 positions agree with TRBD2. The germline gives CDR1 LGHNA, CDR2 YNFKEQ. J lost 5 bases, V lost 5 bases, and 8 bases had no gene match. This CDR3 comprises 17 residues. CDR3 region: CASSSRTSGRSNNEQFF. CDR3 bases: TGTGCCAGCAGCTCCCGGACTAGCGGGAGGTCAAACAATGAGCAGTTCTTC.

In DNA, the CDR3 is TGTGCCAGTAATCGACAGGGGGCAAGGAGTGAAAAACTGTTTTTT. This translates into CASNRQGARSEKLFF. The V gene is TRBV19, the J gene TRBJ1-4; 10 bases are shared with TRBD1. This CDR3 is built from 15 residues. Trimming at V came to 7 bases and at J to 7 bases, leaving 9 bases not matched to a gene. Germline values: CDR1 LNHDA, CDR2 SQIVND (reference sequence).

The chain uses TRBV18 and TRBJ2-1; 9 bases agree with TRBD2. Germline V CDR1 and CDR2: KGHSH, LQKENI. There are 17 residues in the CDR3. V shed 2 bases, J shed 8 bases, and the junction held 13 bases outside the gene matches. Here the CDR3 DNA reads TGTGCCAGCTCACCAGGGGGACTAGCAAGTGATGTCTATGAGCAGTTCTTC. This codes for CASSPGGLASDVYEQFF. Combining the CDR3 with reference TRBV18 and TRBJ2-1 gives the whole variable domain NAGVMQNPRHLVRRRGQEARLRCSPMKGHSHVYWYRQLPEEGLKFMVYLQKENIIDESGMPKERFSAEFPKEGPSILRIQQVVRGDSAAYFCASSPGGLASDVYEQFFGPGTRLTVL.

The genes are TRBV7-2 and TRBJ1-2, with D uncertain. With 5 bases removed from V and 4 bases from J, the gap between germline ends came to 20 bases. The CDR3 contains 16 residues. Germline-derived CDR1 and CDR2 are SGHTA and FQGNSA. The CDR3 DNA reads as TGTGCCAGCAGCATAAAATCGACACAGACCGTCTATGGCTACACCTTC. The encoded protein is CASSIKSTQTVYGYTF.

The V gene is TRBV19, the J gene TRBJ2-4; 10 bases fit TRBD2. The CDR3 is 16 residues long. Germline V gene sequence: CDR1 LNHDA, CDR2 SQIVND (reference sequence). J lost 0 bases, V lost 4 bases, and 3 bases had no gene match. This chain's CDR3 is CASSSLAGVAKNIQYF. The CDR3 nucleotides read TGTGCCAGTAGTAGTCTAGCGGGGGTAGCCAAAAACATTCAGTACTTC. Full variable domain (outside the CDR3, taken from reference TRBV19 and TRBJ2-4): DGGITQSPKYLFRKEGQNVTLSCEQNLNHDAMYWYRQDPGQGLRLIYYSQIVNDFQKGDIAEGYSVSREKKESFPLTVTSAQKNPTAFYLCASSSLAGVAKNIQYFGAGTRLSVL.